This T cell receptor (beta chain) derives from a study of T-cell memory formation after mild COVID-19. The V gene lost 4 bases and the J gene lost 5 bases, with 6 bases spanning the gap. Germline CDR1 is LGHDT and CDR2 is YNNKEL (reference sequence). The CDR3 length is 12 residues. This clonotype was observed a handful of times. MiXCR, applied by TCRdb to the 5' RACE reads, yields one record per CDR3 protein. The table has 250,000 or so distinct CDR3 sequences, under 20% seen once. This clonotype was sampled from a man in his late teens or twenties who had mild COVID-19 (a few samples of this study predate the infection). Cell type and time point are not known. The sample consisted of PBMCs or a T cell subset sorted from them (not recorded which). The chain couples TRBV3-1 to TRBJ2-1; D remains ambiguous. The CDR3 here is CASSPTDNEQFF. The CDR3 DNA reads TGTGCCAGCAGCCCTACGGACAATGAGCAGTTCTTC.